This TCR beta chain came from a study of technical replicates of blood from a few donors. Assay used: immunoSEQ multiplex PCR; TCRdb lists only in-frame clones, some missing. Of 45,000 to 55,000 clones in the sample, about 93% were seen once. Germline V gene sequence: CDR1 MDHEN, CDR2 SYDVKM. The length of the CDR3 is 17 residues. V lost 8 bases, J lost 4 bases, and 26 bases lay in between. V gene TRBV28 combines with J gene TRBJ1-2; D is uncertain. The TCR sequence derives from a human donor in good health. Sequenced material: T cells isolated from PBMCs. The CDR3: CASRRDAIGGLGYGYTF. The CDR3 DNA is TGTGCCAGCCGTCGAGATGCTATAGGCGGGTTAGGCTATGGCTACACCTTC.